The T cell receptor (beta chain) described here comes from a study of T-cell reconstitution after alpha-beta-depleted transplantation in children. General observations from the study: Hyperexpanded clones declined; after one year, newly produced T cells mostly supplied diversity. Where alpha-beta T cells came from about two months after transplant was reportedly several hundred expanded graft clones.

This clonotype was seen only a few times. Its antigen is not identified. Preparing the TCRbeta library involved the use of unique molecular identifiers. TCRdb re-analysed the PCR reads in MiXCR, keeping a single row per CDR3 protein. This table holds about a million distinct CDR3 sequences, around 30% found once. The CDR3 is 15 residues long. Deletions cut 1 base from V and 9 bases from J, with 17 bases between. Germline V lookup: CDR1 SGHDT, CDR2 YYEEEE. J is TRBJ2-4 and V is TRBV5-6; D is tentatively TRBD1 or TRBD2 (5 bases each). This TCR derives from a boy under three years old who had a stem cell transplant for SCID, so the T cells may come from the graft donor. The sequences come from PBMCs, mostly from graft donor cells, collected 360 days after TCRalphabeta/CD19-depleted stem cell transplant. The CDR3 DNA is TGTGCCAGCAGCTTGACGGGGCAGCTCATGGGCATTCAGTACTTC. This codes for CASSLTGQLMGIQYF.